The 20 T cell receptor beta chains below come from one sample, sequenced in a study of Ad26.COV2.S vaccination and SARS-CoV-2 variants. The treatment: around 19 received Ad26.COV2.S at low or high dose, single or two shots; several received placebo; per-sample allocation not given. Sampling was performed 63 days after the first vaccine or placebo injection. The repertoire was sequenced with immunoSEQ multiplex PCR; TCRdb's copy has only in-frame clones and lacks some. This sample carries around 370,000 clones, 70% to 90% of them seen once, and the ten largest clones take 3% to 4%. The material sequenced was peripheral blood, taken in a trial of Ad26.COV2.S vaccine versus placebo. These receptors were taken from a person between 18 and 65 years old who received the Ad26.COV2.S COVID-19 vaccine or a placebo.

V usage is TRBV15 and J usage is TRBJ1-6; D ambiguous. The CDR3 spans 14 residues. Trimming left V 8 bases short and J 0 bases short, with 8 bases between. Germline-derived CDR1 and CDR2 are LNHNV and YYDKDF (reference sequence). The DNA of the CDR3 is TGTGCCACCTCCGGGTACTCCTATAATTCACCCCTCCACTTT. Its protein is CATSGYSYNSPLHF.

The CDR3 DNA reads as TGTGCCAGCAGTAGAGGAGATGAGCAGTTCTTC. Amino acids: CASSRGDEQFF. This chain joins TRBV6-5 and TRBJ2-1; D is ambiguous. Trimming took off 5 bases at V and 8 bases at J, with 7 bases between the two ends. Per the germline V gene, CDR1 is MNHEY and CDR2 is SVGAGI. This CDR3 has 11 amino acids.

Points on this clone: This may be a read error: a much more frequent sequence differs by one nucleotide. The CDR3 DNA follows: TGTGCCAGCAGAAGACAGGGCAATGAGCAGTTCTTC. Its translation is CASRRQGNEQFF. The rearrangement uses TRBV6-5 and TRBJ2-1, with 7 positions matching TRBD1. This CDR3 contains 12 residues. The trim removed 6 bases at V and 6 bases at J, leaving 2 bases unmatched. CDR1 and CDR2 (germline): MNHEY, SVGAGI.

The V and J genes are TRBV24-1 and TRBJ2-1; D possibly corresponds to TRBD2 (7 bases). The CDR3 is 16 residues long. Germline CDR1 is KGHDR and CDR2 is SFDVKD. Between the trimmed V and J ends, which lost 5 bases and 7 bases, there was a span of 20 bases. CDR3 sequence: CATSGSSGRGGNEQFF. Here the CDR3 DNA reads TGTGCCACCAGTGGTTCTAGCGGTCGAGGGGGTAATGAGCAGTTCTTC.

V and J are TRBV13 and TRBJ2-5, with 12 nucleotides matching TRBD2. V lost 5 bases and J lost 5; bases outside the gene matches: 9. This CDR3 region has 16 residues. Germline loops: CDR1 PRHDT, CDR2 FYEKMQ (reference sequence). The CDR3: CASSETTSGGPETQYF. The CDR3 DNA reads TGTGCCAGCAGCGAGACGACTAGCGGGGGCCCGGAGACCCAGTACTTC.

V is TRBV6-2 or TRBV6-3 and J is TRBJ2-5; perhaps TRBD2 as D (7 bases). With 0 bases removed from V and 2 bases from J, the gap between germline ends came to 13 bases. Germline-derived CDR1 and CDR2 are MNHEY and SVGEGT. CDR3 length equals 16 residues. CDR3 loop: CASSYSRGGLQETQYF. CDR3 bases: TGTGCCAGCAGTTACTCGCGCGGGGGCCTACAAGAGACCCAGTACTTC.

V is TRBV4-3 and J is TRBJ2-1, with 11 positions matching TRBD2. This CDR3 has 18 residues. J gave up 7 bases and V 0 bases, and 11 bases lay outside the gene matches. Germline values: CDR1 LGHNA, CDR2 YSLEER. The chain's CDR3 is CASSQEAAFSGRGNEQFF. The CDR3 region has the DNA TGCGCCAGCAGCCAAGAGGCCGCATTTAGCGGGAGGGGGAATGAGCAGTTCTTC.

This clone was counted only a few times. The rearrangement uses TRBV30 and TRBJ2-7; no clear D. Looked up from germline, CDR1 is GTSNPN and CDR2 is SVGIG (reference sequence). The V and J ends lost 3 bases and 8 bases respectively, with 17 bases between them. This CDR3 comprises 13 residues. The CDR3 DNA reads TGTGCCTGGAGCGTAAATCGGAATAGACAGCAGTACTTC. Its protein is CAWSVNRNRQQYF.

The chain joins TRBV24-1 to TRBJ2-1; D might be TRBD1 or TRBD2, each matching 5 bases. Germline CDR1 KGHDR, CDR2 SFDVKD. The CDR3 is 17 residues long. Trimming left V 0 bases short and J 1 base short, with 12 bases between. In DNA form, the CDR3 reads TGTGCCACCAGTGATTTGAGTTGGGGGAGATCCTACAATGAGCAGTTCTTC. This sequence encodes CATSDLSWGRSYNEQFF.

The chain combines TRBV5-6 with TRBJ2-5; D is ambiguous. V lost 3 bases to trimming and J lost 5 bases, with 14 bases between them. From germline, CDR1 is SGHDT and CDR2 YYEEEE. The CDR3 runs 14 residues. The CDR3 DNA reads TGTGCCAGCAGCTGGGGAACTGCATGGGAGACCCAGTACTTC. Its translation: CASSWGTAWETQYF.

V is TRBV3-1 (or the pseudogene TRBV3-2) and J is TRBJ2-3; 11 nucleotides line up with TRBD2. Germline CDR1 is LGHDT and CDR2 is YNNKEL (reference sequence). The CDR3 extends over 15 amino acids. Trimming cost V 3 bases and J 5 bases; bases outside gene matches: 4. CDR3 loop: CASSHVAGGRDTQYF. For the CDR3, the DNA is TGTGCCAGCAGCCATGTAGCGGGGGGGCGAGATACGCAGTATTTT.

The V call is TRBV5-5, the J call TRBJ2-1, with D unclear. The CDR3 has 13 amino acids. Deletions cut 0 bases from V and 4 bases from J, with 5 bases between. Germline values: CDR1 SGHKS, CDR2 YYEKEE (reference sequence). The CDR3 region is CASSLGAYNEQFF. DNA of the CDR3: TGTGCCAGCAGCTTGGGGGCGTACAATGAGCAGTTCTTC.

This chain connects TRBV5-1 to TRBJ2-7; D gene uncertain. The length of the CDR3 is 12 residues. The ends were cut back, 0 bases at V and 6 bases at J, with 7 bases in the middle. CDR1 is SGHRS, CDR2 YFSETQ, per germline. The CDR3 DNA reads TGCGCCAGCAGCTTGGTAGGGTCCGAGCAGTACTTC. The encoded protein is CASSLVGSEQYF.

The chain uses TRBV6-5 and TRBJ2-1, with TRBD1 identical over 9 bases. V dropped 2 bases and J dropped 8; count of bases not matched to a gene: 7. CDR3 length: 15 residues. CDR1 MNHEY and CDR2 SVGAGI come from the germline V gene. CDR3 DNA: TGTGCCAGCAGTTACGGGGGACAGGGCAGGCATGAGCAGTTCTTC. It specifies CASSYGGQGRHEQFF.

This rearrangement joins TRBV29-1 to TRBJ2-5; no definite D call. V was cut by 8 bases and J by 5 bases, with 12 bases left in between. There are 11 residues in the CDR3. Germline V lookup: CDR1 SQVTM, CDR2 ANQGSEA. The CDR3 nucleotides read TGCAGCAGTCCCCACGGGGAGACCCAGTACTTC. It codes for CSSPHGETQYF. Full variable domain (rest looked up from reference TRBV29-1 and TRBJ2-5): SAVISQKPSRDICQRGTSLTIQCQVDSQVTMMFWYRQQPGQSLTLIATANQGSEATYESGFVIDKFPISRPNLTFSTLTVSNMSPEDSSIYLCSSPHGETQYFGPGTRLLVL.

This sequence joins TRBV15 and TRBJ1-1; no definite D call. Trimming shortened V by 3 bases and J by 0 bases, and 11 bases separated the two germline ends. This CDR3 region has 15 residues. Germline CDR1 is LNHNV and CDR2 is YYDKDF (reference sequence). Here the CDR3 reads CATSRGNKMNTEAFF. In DNA form, the CDR3 reads TGTGCCACCAGCAGGGGGAATAAGATGAACACTGAAGCTTTCTTT.

Comment on this clone: Other nucleotide sequences in the sample specify the same CDR3. The chain joins TRBV19 to TRBJ1-2; 9 nucleotides match TRBD1. J lost 1 base, V lost 5 bases, and 2 bases had no gene match. CDR3 length: 14 residues. Germline V lookup: CDR1 LNHDA, CDR2 SQIVND (reference sequence). The CDR3 here is CASSPGQGNYGYTF. CDR3 sequence (DNA): TGTGCCAGTAGTCCGGGACAGGGTAACTATGGCTACACCTTC. Full variable domain (rest looked up from reference TRBV19 and TRBJ1-2): DGGITQSPKYLFRKEGQNVTLSCEQNLNHDAMYWYRQDPGQGLRLIYYSQIVNDFQKGDIAEGYSVSREKKESFPLTVTSAQKNPTAFYLCASSPGQGNYGYTFGSGTRLTVV.

J is TRBJ1-6 and V is TRBV3-1 (or the pseudogene TRBV3-2); 7 nucleotides agree with TRBD1. V shed 8 bases, J shed 10 bases, and the junction held 11 bases outside the gene matches. The CDR3 totals 14 residues. CDR1 LGHDT and CDR2 YNNKEL come from the germline V gene (reference sequence). The CDR3 sequence: CASAETGLRSPLHF. In DNA form, the CDR3 reads TGTGCCAGCGCCGAGACAGGGTTAAGGTCACCCCTCCACTTT.

The chain uses TRBV24-1 and TRBJ1-5; tentative D call: TRBD1 (6 bases). CDR3 size: 14 residues. Germline values: CDR1 KGHDR, CDR2 SFDVKD. Trimming cost V 5 bases and J 7 bases, with 14 bases left between them. The CDR3: CATSGRQGNQPQHF. The CDR3 region has the DNA TGTGCCACCAGTGGCCGGCAGGGGAACCAGCCCCAGCATTTT.

This clone has just one count. The CDR3 DNA follows: TGCGCCAGCAGCTTGGCTAGCGGGGGGCGCGGAGATACGCAGTATTTT. Translating gives CASSLASGGRGDTQYF. This rearrangement joins TRBV5-1 to TRBJ2-3; 11 nucleotides match TRBD2. Trimming took 0 bases from V and 5 from J; bases not matched to a gene: 5. The germline gives CDR1 SGHRS, CDR2 YFSETQ. The CDR3 totals 16 residues.